Below, 16 T cell receptor beta chains from the same sample are listed, as sequenced in a study of shared clonotypes between healthy human individuals. Naive-designated CD8 cells lacked CD45RO, were positively enriched for CCR7, and omitted terminally differentiated effector memory CD45RA+ cells. TCRdb keeps only in-frame clones here, not all; method: immunoSEQ multiplex PCR. The table includes about 2.1 million clones, about 93% detected once. Sequences were obtained from naive CD8+ T cells from PBMCs. These receptors were obtained from a man younger than 35 in good health. Some clones in this sample may be carry-over from other donors' samples.

V is TRBV15 and J is TRBJ2-7; 12 nucleotides match TRBD2. The CDR3 contains 19 residues. CDR1 and CDR2 (germline): LNHNV, YYDKDF (reference sequence). V lost 5 bases to trimming and J lost 3 bases; unmatched junction nucleotides: 17. CDR3 protein: CATSELPPGTSGSDYEQYF. The CDR3 DNA is TGTGCCACCAGCGAACTCCCCCCCGGGACTAGCGGGTCCGACTACGAGCAGTACTTC. The full variable domain, completed using reference TRBV15 and TRBJ2-7, is DAMVIQNPRYQVTQFGKPVTLSCSQTLNHNVMYWYQQKSSQAPKLLFHYYDKDFNNEADTPDNFQSRRPNTSFCFLDIRSPGLGDTAMYLCATSELPPGTSGSDYEQYFGPGTRLTVT.

Note on this clone: The sample holds other DNA sequences that translate to the same CDR3. The J gene is TRBJ2-1, the V gene TRBV7-2; possibly TRBD2 for D (5 bases). V lost 5 bases, J lost 9 bases, and 11 bases lay in between. CDR3 length equals 12 residues. CDR1 is SGHTA and CDR2 is FQGNSA in the germline V gene. CDR3 region: CASSPRELEQFF. DNA for the CDR3: TGTGCCAGCAGCCCGAGGGAACTTGAGCAGTTCTTC.

The rearrangement joins TRBV7-8 to TRBJ2-2, with TRBD2 matching over 7 bases. The CDR3 totals 16 residues. CDR1 is SGHVS, CDR2 FQNEAQ, per germline. J gave up 3 bases and V 5 bases, and 9 bases lay outside the gene matches. As DNA, the CDR3 is TGTGCCAGCAGCCTGCGGGCACTAGCGTACACCGGGGAGCTGTTTTTT. This encodes CASSLRALAYTGELFF. Variable domain in full (rest from reference TRBV7-8 and TRBJ2-2): GAGVSQSPRYKVAKRGQDVALRCDPISGHVSLFWYQQALGQGPEFLTYFQNEAQLDKSGLPSDRFFAERPEGSVSTLKIQRTQQEDSAVYLCASSLRALAYTGELFFGEGSRLTVL.

V is TRBV19 and J is TRBJ2-2; D perhaps matches TRBD2 (5 bases). V lost 6 bases and J lost 2, with 13 bases in between. Germline loops: CDR1 LNHDA, CDR2 SQIVND (reference sequence). The CDR3 is made up of 15 amino acids. This chain's CDR3 is CASSTFGLNTGELFF. CDR3 coding DNA: TGTGCCAGTAGCACATTTGGACTCAACACCGGGGAGCTGTTTTTT.

Remarks on this clone: The sample holds other DNA sequences that translate to the same CDR3. This sequence joins TRBV10-3 and TRBJ2-7; D assignment may be TRBD1 or TRBD2 (5 bases each). The CDR3 extends over 13 amino acids. Trimming took off 4 bases at V and 1 base at J, with 8 bases between the two ends. Germline V gene sequence: CDR1 ENHRY, CDR2 SYGVKD. CDR3 sequence: CAISGDGSYEQYF. In DNA form, the CDR3 reads TGTGCCATCAGTGGGGACGGATCCTACGAGCAGTACTTC.

The chain has TRBV7-6 and TRBJ2-7; 10 nucleotides match TRBD1. The germline CDR1 and CDR2 sequences are SGHVS and FNYEAQ. The CDR3 sequence is 16 residues long. V shed 5 bases and J 5 bases; nucleotides not matched to a gene: 12. The CDR3 here is CASSRDPGQGLHEQYF. The CDR3, as DNA: TGTGCCAGCAGCAGAGACCCGGGACAGGGGTTACACGAGCAGTACTTC.

The chain combines TRBV27 with TRBJ1-4; no reliable D call. Germline CDR1 reads MNHEY; CDR2 reads SMNVEV (reference sequence). The CDR3 is 15 amino acids. Trimming stripped 4 bases from V and 3 bases from J, with 12 bases between. CDR3 amino acids: CASSSSMWANEKLFF. The CDR3, as DNA: TGTGCCAGCAGTTCCTCGATGTGGGCTAATGAAAAACTGTTTTTT.

V usage is TRBV2 and J usage is TRBJ2-5, with D perhaps TRBD1 (5 bases). In germline, CDR1 is SNHLY, CDR2 FYNNEI. The CDR3 sequence is 13 residues long. V was trimmed by 7 bases and J by 2 bases, leaving 11 bases between them. CDR3 DNA sequence: TGTGCCAGCATGCCGGCAGGGCAAGAGACCCAGTACTTC. Translation: CASMPAGQETQYF.

The V gene is TRBV7-9, the J gene TRBJ2-5; 7 bases are a match to TRBD2. J lost 5 bases, V lost 6 bases, and 15 bases had no gene match. The CDR3 runs 16 residues. Germline CDR1 reads SEHNR; CDR2 reads FQNEAQ (reference sequence). The CDR3: CASRQLRGGREETQYF. CDR3 nucleotides: TGTGCCAGCAGACAGCTTAGGGGCGGGAGAGAGGAGACCCAGTACTTC.

The chain is built from TRBV25-1 and TRBJ1-2, with 9 bases matching TRBD1. CDR1 and CDR2 from the germline V gene are MGHDK and SYGVNS. The CDR3 covers 18 residues. Germline trimming cut 2 bases from V and 5 bases from J; bases unmatched to any gene: 15. The CDR3 DNA follows: TGTGCCAGCAGTGAACGAAGGCTCAGGGGACAGGGTGATTATGGCTACACCTTC. Translation: CASSERRLRGQGDYGYTF.

The chain uses TRBV5-6 and TRBJ2-7, with D tentatively TRBD1 or TRBD2 (6 bases each). Germline values: CDR1 SGHDT, CDR2 YYEEEE. Trimming took off 2 bases at V and 4 bases at J, with 13 bases between the two ends. This CDR3 is 14 amino acids long. Here the CDR3 reads CASSFKGGLYEQYF. CDR3 nucleotide sequence: TGTGCCAGCAGCTTCAAAGGGGGACTGTACGAGCAGTACTTC.

DNA of the CDR3: TGCGCCAGCAGCCCCAGGGCTAGACCCAGCTCCTACAATGAGCAGTTCTTC. It yields the protein CASSPRARPSSYNEQFF. The chain joins TRBV4-3 to TRBJ2-1; a possible D gene is TRBD1 (5 bases). With 4 bases removed from V and 0 bases from J, the gap between germline ends came to 16 bases. CDR1 is LGHNA, CDR2 YSLEER, per germline. This CDR3 is built from 17 residues.

As regards this clone: Other DNA sequences from this sample encode an identical CDR3 as well. CDR3 DNA sequence: TGTGCCAGCAGTATCACAGGGGGCGGCTATGGCTACACCTTC. Amino acids: CASSITGGGYGYTF. This chain links TRBV27 with TRBJ1-2, with TRBD1 matching over 9 bases. CDR1 and CDR2 from the germline V gene are MNHEY and SMNVEV (reference sequence). The V gene end was trimmed by 5 bases and the J gene end by 4 bases; junction bases not matched to a gene: 5. The CDR3 is 14 amino acids.

V gene TRBV28 combines with J gene TRBJ2-7; D is possibly TRBD2 (5 bases). The CDR3 is 14 residues long. V gave up 4 bases and J gave up 3 bases, with 13 bases separating them. In germline, CDR1 is MDHEN, CDR2 SYDVKM. CDR3 region: CASSWGEIYYEQYF. The DNA for the CDR3 is TGTGCCAGCAGTTGGGGAGAGATCTACTACGAGCAGTACTTC. The full variable domain, rest sourced from reference TRBV28 and TRBJ2-7, is DVKVTQSSRYLVKRTGEKVFLECVQDMDHENMFWYRQDPGLGLRLIYFSYDVKMKEKGDIPEGYSVSREKKERFSLILESASTNQTSMYLCASSWGEIYYEQYFGPGTRLTVT.

The V and J genes are TRBV10-3 and TRBJ2-7; 7 bases align to TRBD1. The germline CDR1 and CDR2 sequences are ENHRY and SYGVKD. The CDR3 runs to 13 residues. Trimming removed 5 bases from V and 3 bases from J; junction bases left unmatched: 4. The CDR3 region has the DNA TGTGCCATCAGTTGGGACAGATTCTACGAGCAGTACTTC. Translation: CAISWDRFYEQYF.

V gene TRBV7-2 combines with J gene TRBJ1-5; TRBD1 might be the D (6 bases). Between the trimmed V and J ends, which lost 6 bases and 0 bases, there was a span of 18 bases. The CDR3 totals 17 residues. Germline V gene sequence: CDR1 SGHTA, CDR2 FQGNSA. The CDR3 sequence: CASSFLGGGGSNQPQHF. CDR3 nucleotide sequence: TGTGCCAGCAGTTTTCTGGGGGGAGGGGGTAGCAATCAGCCCCAGCATTTT. Supplemented by reference TRBV7-2 and TRBJ1-5, the full variable domain reads GAGVSQSPSNKVTEKGKDVELRCDPISGHTALYWYRQSLGQGLEFLIYFQGNSAPDKSGLPSDRFSAERTGGSVSTLTIQRTQQEDSAVYLCASSFLGGGGSNQPQHFGDGTRLSIL.